These 7 T cell receptor beta chains share one sample of origin, sequenced in a study of cytomegalovirus exposure and HLA in healthy donors. The primer mix had 60 Vbeta and 13 Jbeta primers. Repertoires were generated with immunoSEQ multiplex PCR, while TCRdb's copy carries only in-frame clones and drops some. The data hold some 250,000 clones, with more than 75% observed a single time. Sequenced: PBMCs. Receptors originate from a woman in her thirties or forties in good health and CMV-seropositive.

This clone was recorded once. The CDR3 coding sequence is TGCGCCAGCAGCGAACAGGGTAGCAATCAGCCCCAGCATTTT. This encodes CASSEQGSNQPQHF. The V and J genes are TRBV5-1 and TRBJ1-5, with D possibly being TRBD1 (6 bases). This CDR3 has 14 residues. Trimming left V 4 bases short and J 0 bases short, with 8 bases between. Germline lookup yields CDR1 SGHRS and CDR2 YFSETQ.

CDR3: CASSRSGDSYEQYF. As DNA, the CDR3 is TGTGCCAGCTCACGGTCAGGGGACTCCTACGAGCAGTACTTC. V and J are TRBV18 and TRBJ2-7, with D perhaps TRBD1 (6 bases). CDR3 length: 14 amino acids. Trimming removed 4 bases at V and 0 bases at J, with 10 bases between. The germline V gene has CDR1 KGHSH and CDR2 LQKENI.

The genes are TRBV5-5 and TRBJ1-1; a possible D gene is TRBD1 (5 bases). The V end lost 0 bases, the J end lost 1 base, and 13 bases lay between the germline ends. From germline, CDR1 is SGHKS and CDR2 YYEKEE (reference sequence). The CDR3 sequence is 16 residues long. DNA of the CDR3: TGTGCCAGCAGCTTGGTAAAGCGCCAGGGGAACACTGAAGCTTTCTTT. Its translation is CASSLVKRQGNTEAFF. Together with reference TRBV5-5 and TRBJ1-1, the CDR3 gives the full variable domain: DAGVTQSPTHLIKTRGQQVTLRCSPISGHKSVSWYQQVLGQGPQFIFQYYEKEERGRGNFPDRFSARQFPNYSSELNVNALLLGDSALYLCASSLVKRQGNTEAFFGQGTRLTVV.

This clone was recorded only once. This chain connects TRBV4-2 to TRBJ1-2, with D unclear. The CDR3 is 16 residues long. CDR1 is LGHNA and CDR2 is YNFKEQ in the germline V gene. With 4 bases removed from V and 2 bases from J, the gap between germline ends came to 17 bases. Here the CDR3 DNA reads TGTGCCAGCAGCCTAACAGCCCGTGAACCGAACTATGGCTACACCTTC. This codes for CASSLTAREPNYGYTF.

At least ten counts were recorded for this clone. V is TRBV6-1 and J is TRBJ2-1; D gene uncertain. V lost 6 bases, J lost 0 bases, and 12 bases lay in between. Per germline, CDR1 MNHNS and CDR2 SASEGT. The CDR3 consists of 15 residues. The CDR3: CASSETPSSYNEQFF. The CDR3 bases are TGTGCCAGCAGCGAGACTCCTAGCTCCTACAATGAGCAGTTCTTC.

V and J are TRBV5-5 and TRBJ1-2; D is possibly TRBD1 (6 bases). Trimming took 4 bases from V and 2 from J, leaving 27 bases between them. This CDR3 is 19 amino acids long. Germline CDR1 and CDR2: SGHKS and YYEKEE (reference sequence). Here the CDR3 reads CASSRHFEDSYRTNYGYTF. As DNA, the CDR3 is TGTGCCAGCAGCCGACATTTTGAGGACAGTTACCGCACGAACTATGGCTACACCTTC.

In this sample, this clone turned up once. The CDR3 DNA is TGTGCCAGCAGCTCGGACTTCCAAGAGACCCAGTACTTC. Its translation is CASSSDFQETQYF. The V call is TRBV11-3, the J call TRBJ2-5, with D possibly matching TRBD2 (5 bases). This CDR3 has 13 residues. CDR1 and CDR2 from the germline V gene are SGHNT and YENEEA. V lost 4 bases and J 1 base, leaving 7 bases between the germline ends.